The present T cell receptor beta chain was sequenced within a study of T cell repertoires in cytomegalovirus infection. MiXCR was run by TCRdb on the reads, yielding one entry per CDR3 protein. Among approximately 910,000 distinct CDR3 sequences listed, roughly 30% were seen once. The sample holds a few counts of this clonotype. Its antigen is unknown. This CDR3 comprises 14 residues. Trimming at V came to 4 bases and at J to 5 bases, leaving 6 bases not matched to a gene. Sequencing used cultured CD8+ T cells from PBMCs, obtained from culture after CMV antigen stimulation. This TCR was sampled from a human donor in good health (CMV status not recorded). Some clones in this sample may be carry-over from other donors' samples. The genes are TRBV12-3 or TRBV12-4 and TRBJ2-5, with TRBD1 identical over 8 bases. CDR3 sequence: CASSSGGRWETQYF. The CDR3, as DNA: TGTGCCAGCAGTTCAGGGGGCAGATGGGAGACCCAGTACTTC.